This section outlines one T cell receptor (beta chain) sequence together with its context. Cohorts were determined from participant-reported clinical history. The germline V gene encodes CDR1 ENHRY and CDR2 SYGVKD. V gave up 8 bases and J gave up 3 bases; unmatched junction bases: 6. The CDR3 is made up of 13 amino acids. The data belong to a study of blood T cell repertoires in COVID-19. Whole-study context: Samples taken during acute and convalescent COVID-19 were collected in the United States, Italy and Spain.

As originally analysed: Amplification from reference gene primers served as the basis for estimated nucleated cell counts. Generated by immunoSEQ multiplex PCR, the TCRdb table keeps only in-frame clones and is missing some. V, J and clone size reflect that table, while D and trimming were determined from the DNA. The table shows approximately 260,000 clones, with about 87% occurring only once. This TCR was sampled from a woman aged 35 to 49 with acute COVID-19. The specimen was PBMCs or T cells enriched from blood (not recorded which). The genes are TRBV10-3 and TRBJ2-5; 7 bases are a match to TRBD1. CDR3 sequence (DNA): TGTGCCATCGGAGGAACAGGGGAAGAGACCCAGTACTTC. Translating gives CAIGGTGEETQYF.